This record looks at one T cell receptor beta chain sequence and its context. The antigen is unknown. Germline lookup yields CDR1 SGHNT and CDR2 YYREEE (reference sequence). The CDR3 length is 16 residues. V was clipped by 0 bases and J by 0 bases, with 11 bases between them. This specimen comes from a study of shared clonotypes between healthy human individuals. In the study overall: Two female and a few male donors aged 18 to 49 were enrolled.

Using immunoSEQ multiplex PCR, the repertoire was profiled, and TCRdb retains in-frame clones only, with some absent. The sample includes some 1,900,000 clones, about 95% seen only once; the top ten take roughly 1%. Study outcomes and limitations: Tissue TCR repertoires likely differ from these blood-only repertoires.

CD8 cells regarded as naive lacked CD45RO, were positively chosen for CCR7, and omitted terminally differentiated effector memory CD45RA+ cells. The clonotype was recovered from a man aged 18 to 29 in good health. Sample: naive CD8+ T cells sorted from blood. This rearrangement joins TRBV5-4 to TRBJ2-3, with D tentatively TRBD1 or TRBD2 (6 bases each). The CDR3 DNA reads TGTGCCAGCAGCTTGGTAGGGGGGCCGAGCACAGATACGCAGTATTTT. Protein product: CASSLVGGPSTDTQYF.